This entry is about one T cell receptor (beta chain). Its binding antigen is unknown. Per-nucleotide qualities are absent, and no much larger clonotype sits a single base away. At one collaborating source in Seattle, patients were enrolled during active infection and were followed longitudinally through the course of disease. The collaborating institutions used their own protocols to collect whole blood in K2EDTA tubes. For TCRbeta analysis, collaborator samples were shipped as frozen whole blood, as isolated PBMCs, or as DNA extracted from either sample type. CDR1 and CDR2 were assigned from the germline V gene (reference sequence) as GTSNPN and SVGIG. The CDR3 covers 15 residues, taking in both the cysteine and the phenylalanine. Only the CDR3 region is kept as DNA, spanning 45 bases read in frame from base 1. V has 2 bases trimmed and J has 7 bases trimmed; junction bases matching no gene number 10.

The sample is drawn from a study of blood T cell repertoires in COVID-19 (TCRdb year 2020). Regarding the research as a whole: Samples covering the acute and convalescent phases of COVID-19 were provided by collaborators in the United States, Italy and Spain. The prospective study material was composed of cDNA or gDNA derived from T cells, B-cell-depleted T cells, or PBMCs. The repertoires were released in a freely available public database intended as a resource for research on the immune response to SARS-CoV-2. Where available, HLA class I and class II types were taken from metadata supplied by the sample provider and were not determined by assay-based typing. The samples were drawn from the first 160 participants of the ongoing ImmuneRACE study and from more than 1,000 subjects provided by 6 global collaborators. A de-identified subject ID, COVID-19 status, age in years and sex were almost always included in the sample metadata. The dataset comprised deeply sampled blood TCRbeta repertoires from subjects exposed to, actively infected with, or recovered from COVID-19.

General findings and caveats noted by the study authors: How much clinical and demographic metadata was included differed by source and by participant, and the metadata was provided uncurated.

TCRbeta CDR3 regions were amplified from genomic DNA using the immunoSEQ Assay, a bias-controlled multiplex PCR. The authors' analysis ran thus. The number of nucleated cells in each sample was estimated from the amplification of reference gene primers within the assay. To quantify the absolute abundance of each unique TCRbeta CDR3 rearrangement, sequence reads were collapsed and filtered. For each sample, productive Simpson clonality was calculated as the square root of Simpson's diversity index over productive rearrangements. The immuneACCESS repertoire file appears here via TCRdb, limited to in-frame rearrangements. These files lack a portion of the clones; in checked studies, under half of the deficit traces to unresolved V genes, and the cause of the others is not known. V, J and clone size derive from that table, while D and trimming were established from the DNA sequence. The sample profile shows some 120,000 clones; around 90% of them were found once. Roughly 5% of the sample rests with the top ten.

This receptor was obtained from a man aged 60 to 75 with COVID-19, enrolled during active disease. Sequences were obtained from peripheral blood. The chain employs TRBV30 and TRBJ2-1; a stretch of 8 junction bases matches TRBD2. The DNA is as follows: TGTGCCTGGAGTCGGCTAGCGGGCCCTCGGAATGAGCAGTTCTTC. Its protein is CAWSRLAGPRNEQFF.